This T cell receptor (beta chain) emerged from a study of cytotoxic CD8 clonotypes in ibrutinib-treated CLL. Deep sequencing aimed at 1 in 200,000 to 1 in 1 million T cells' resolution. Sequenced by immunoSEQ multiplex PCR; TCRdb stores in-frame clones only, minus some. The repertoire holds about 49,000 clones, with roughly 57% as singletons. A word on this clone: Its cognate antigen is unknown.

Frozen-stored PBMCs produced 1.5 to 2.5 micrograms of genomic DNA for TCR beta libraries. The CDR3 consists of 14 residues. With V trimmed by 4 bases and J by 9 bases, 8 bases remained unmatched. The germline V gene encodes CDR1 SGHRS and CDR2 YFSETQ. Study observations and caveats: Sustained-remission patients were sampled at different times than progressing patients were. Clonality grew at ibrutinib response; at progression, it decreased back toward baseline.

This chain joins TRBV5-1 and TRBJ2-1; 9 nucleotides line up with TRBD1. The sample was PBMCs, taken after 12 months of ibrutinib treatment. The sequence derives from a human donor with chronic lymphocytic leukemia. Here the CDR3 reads CASSRDRESGEQFF. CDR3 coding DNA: TGCGCCAGCAGCCGGGACAGGGAGTCGGGTGAGCAGTTCTTC.